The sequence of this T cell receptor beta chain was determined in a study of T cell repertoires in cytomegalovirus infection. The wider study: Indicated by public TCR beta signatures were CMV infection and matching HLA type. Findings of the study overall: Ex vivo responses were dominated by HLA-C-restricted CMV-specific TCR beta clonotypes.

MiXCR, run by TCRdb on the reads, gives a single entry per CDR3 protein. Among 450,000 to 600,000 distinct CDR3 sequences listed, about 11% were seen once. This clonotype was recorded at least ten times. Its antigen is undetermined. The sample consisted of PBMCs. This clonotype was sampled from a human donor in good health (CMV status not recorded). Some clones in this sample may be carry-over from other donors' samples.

CDR3 sequence reads: CASSVLRNTEAFF. CDR3 nucleotide sequence: TGTGCCAGCAGCGTCCTTAGGAACACTGAAGCTTTCTTT. The rearrangement links TRBV12-3 or TRBV12-4 to TRBJ1-1; D not resolved. Trimming cost V 6 bases and J 1 base, with 9 bases left between them. This CDR3 contains 13 residues.